This entry features one T cell receptor beta chain sequence. This CDR3 contains 11 residues. V lost 3 bases and J lost 5, with 7 bases in between. The V gene's germline CDR1 is DFQATT and CDR2 SNEGSKA (reference sequence). This specimen belongs to a study of blood T cell repertoires in COVID-19. Sequenced by immunoSEQ multiplex PCR; TCRdb stores in-frame clones only, minus some. The sample carries roughly 68,000 clones, roughly 85% recorded once. The sample was peripheral blood. This chain connects TRBV20-1 to TRBJ2-5; D gene uncertain. This TCR was sampled from a man in his fifties or sixties with acute or convalescent COVID-19. The CDR3: CSASPEETQYF. CDR3 coding DNA: TGCAGTGCTAGTCCCGAGGAGACCCAGTACTTC.